The 10 T cell receptor beta chains presented below share a single source sample, sequenced in a study of blood T cell repertoires in COVID-19. Assay used: immunoSEQ multiplex PCR; TCRdb lists only in-frame clones, some missing. This table holds some 97,000 clones, approximately 91% found once. Sequenced sample: peripheral blood. The receptors originated from a man between 60 and 70 years old with acute or convalescent COVID-19.

The rearrangement joins TRBV18 to TRBJ1-1; D is possibly TRBD1 (5 bases). With 5 bases removed from V and 7 bases from J, the gap between germline ends came to 20 bases. This CDR3 spans 15 amino acids. The germline V gene has CDR1 KGHSH and CDR2 LQKENI. CDR3 region: CASSTFSGQRNEAFF. CDR3 nucleotides: TGTGCCAGCTCAACATTTTCAGGGCAAAGAAATGAAGCTTTCTTT.

The chain employs TRBV29-1 and TRBJ2-5; D may be TRBD2 (7 bases). Germline CDR1 reads SQVTM; CDR2 reads ANQGSEA. Trimming left V 7 bases short and J 5 bases short, with 23 bases between. There are 15 residues in the CDR3. CDR3 in amino acids: CSGTGVRGGGETQYF. CDR3 sequence (DNA): TGCAGCGGAACCGGGGTTCGAGGGGGAGGGGAGACCCAGTACTTC.

CDR3 bases: TGTGCCAGCAGCTCGGATCCTAGCGGGAGGACAAACGGGCTGTTTTTT. Translated, it gives CASSSDPSGRTNGLFF. The chain uses TRBV5-4 and TRBJ2-2; 11 positions match TRBD2. There are 16 residues in the CDR3. V was clipped by 3 bases and J by 13 bases; unmatched bases: 14. Germline V gives CDR1 SGHNT, CDR2 YYREEE (reference sequence). The whole variable domain, remainder taken from reference TRBV5-4 and TRBJ2-2, is ETGVTQSPTHLIKTRGQQVTLRCSSQSGHNTVSWYQQALGQGPQFIFQYYREEENGRGNFPPRFSGLQFPNYSSELNVNALELDDSALYLCASSSDPSGRTNGLFFGEGSRLTVL.

Here the CDR3 reads CASRLTQGSSGNTIYF. The CDR3 coding sequence is TGTGCCAGCAGACTAACACAGGGGTCCTCTGGAAACACCATATATTTT. V usage is TRBV28 and J usage is TRBJ1-3, with 7 nucleotides matching TRBD1. The CDR3 is 16 amino acids. The trim removed 6 bases at V and 0 bases at J, leaving 8 bases unmatched. CDR1 is MDHEN, CDR2 SYDVKM, per germline.

This clone is a singleton in its sample. The rearrangement links TRBV9 to TRBJ1-2; D might be TRBD1 (5 bases). V gave up 0 bases and J gave up 2 bases, with 11 bases separating them. This CDR3 spans 15 amino acids. CDR1 and CDR2 from the germline V gene are SGDLS and YYNGEE. CDR3: CASSVGGSSNYGYTF. The CDR3 DNA reads TGTGCCAGCAGCGTAGGGGGCAGCTCGAACTATGGCTACACCTTC.

The chain couples TRBV6-5 to TRBJ2-7, with 12 nucleotides matching TRBD2. This CDR3 has 15 residues. Germline-derived CDR1 and CDR2 are MNHEY and SVGAGI. V shed 6 bases, J shed 4 bases, and the junction held 7 bases outside the gene matches. DNA of the CDR3: TGTGCCAGCAGCGCCCGACTAGCGGGAGTTTACGAGCAGTACTTC. Protein product: CASSARLAGVYEQYF.

V and J are TRBV6-6 and TRBJ1-2, with a weak D call TRBD1 (6 bases). V was cut by 0 bases and J by 4 bases, with 15 bases left in between. CDR3 length: 16 residues. CDR1 is MNHNY and CDR2 is SVGAGI in the germline V gene (reference sequence). This CDR3 is CASSYSIAGAGYGYTF. CDR3 DNA: TGTGCCAGCAGTTACTCAATTGCAGGGGCTGGCTATGGCTACACCTTC.

V and J are TRBV2 and TRBJ1-6; maybe TRBD1 (6 bases). V was shortened by 10 bases and J by 6 bases, with 13 bases between the two germline ends. This CDR3 is 13 amino acids long. The germline V gene has CDR1 SNHLY and CDR2 FYNNEI. In DNA form, the CDR3 reads TGTGCCACGATCGGGACACGTAATTCACCCCTCCACTTT. Translating gives CATIGTRNSPLHF. The full variable domain, completed using reference TRBV2 and TRBJ1-6, is EPEVTQTPSHQVTQMGQEVILRCVPISNHLYFYWYRQILGQKVEFLVSFYNNEISEKSEIFDDQFSVERPDGSNFTLKIRSTKLEDSAMYFCATIGTRNSPLHFGNGTRLTVT.

The chain links TRBV24-1 to TRBJ1-6; tentatively, D is TRBD1 (6 bases). Germline CDR1 is KGHDR and CDR2 is SFDVKD. Trimming shortened V by 4 bases and J by 5 bases, and 11 bases separated the two germline ends. The CDR3 extends over 15 amino acids. In DNA form, the CDR3 reads TGTGCCACCAGTGAGGGCAGGGGAGATAATTCACCCCTCCACTTT. Amino acids: CATSEGRGDNSPLHF.

This chain joins TRBV6-1 and TRBJ2-3; TRBD2 might be the D (6 bases). CDR1 MNHNS and CDR2 SASEGT come from the germline V gene. V was shortened by 3 bases and J by 3 bases, with 7 bases between the two germline ends. The length of the CDR3 is 13 residues. The CDR3 here is CASSEGGTDTQYF. The CDR3 DNA is TGTGCCAGCAGTGAGGGGGGTACAGATACGCAGTATTTT.